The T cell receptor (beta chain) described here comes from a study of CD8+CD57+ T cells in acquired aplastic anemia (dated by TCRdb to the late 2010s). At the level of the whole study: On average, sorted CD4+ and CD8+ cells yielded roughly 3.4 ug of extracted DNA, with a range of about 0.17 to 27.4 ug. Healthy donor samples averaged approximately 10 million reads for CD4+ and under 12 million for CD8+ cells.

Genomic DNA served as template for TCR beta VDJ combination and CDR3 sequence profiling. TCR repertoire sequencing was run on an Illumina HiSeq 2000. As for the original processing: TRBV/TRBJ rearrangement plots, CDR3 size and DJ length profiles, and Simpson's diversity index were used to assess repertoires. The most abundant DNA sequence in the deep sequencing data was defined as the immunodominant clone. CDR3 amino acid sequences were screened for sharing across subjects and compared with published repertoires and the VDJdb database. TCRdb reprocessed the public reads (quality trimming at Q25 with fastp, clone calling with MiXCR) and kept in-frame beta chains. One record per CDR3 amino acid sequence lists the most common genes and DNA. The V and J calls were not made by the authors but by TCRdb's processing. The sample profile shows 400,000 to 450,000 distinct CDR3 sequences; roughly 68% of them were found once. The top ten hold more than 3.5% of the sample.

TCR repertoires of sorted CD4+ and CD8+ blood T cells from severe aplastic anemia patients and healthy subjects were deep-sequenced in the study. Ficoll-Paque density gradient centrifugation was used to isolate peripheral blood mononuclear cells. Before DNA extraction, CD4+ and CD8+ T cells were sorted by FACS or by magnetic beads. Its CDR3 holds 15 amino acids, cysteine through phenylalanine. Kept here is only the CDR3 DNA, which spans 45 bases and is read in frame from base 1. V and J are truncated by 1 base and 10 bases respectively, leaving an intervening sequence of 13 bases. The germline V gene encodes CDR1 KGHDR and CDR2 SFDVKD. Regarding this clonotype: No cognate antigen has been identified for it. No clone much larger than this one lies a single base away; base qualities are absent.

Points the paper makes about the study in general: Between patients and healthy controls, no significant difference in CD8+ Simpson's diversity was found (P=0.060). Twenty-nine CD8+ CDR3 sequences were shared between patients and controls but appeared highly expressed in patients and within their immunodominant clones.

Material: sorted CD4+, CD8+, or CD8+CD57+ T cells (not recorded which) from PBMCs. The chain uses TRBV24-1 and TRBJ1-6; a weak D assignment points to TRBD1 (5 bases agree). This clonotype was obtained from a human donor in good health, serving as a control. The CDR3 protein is CATSDFYGAGSPLHF. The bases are TGTGCCACCAGTGATTTTTACGGGGCAGGGTCACCCCTCCACTTT.